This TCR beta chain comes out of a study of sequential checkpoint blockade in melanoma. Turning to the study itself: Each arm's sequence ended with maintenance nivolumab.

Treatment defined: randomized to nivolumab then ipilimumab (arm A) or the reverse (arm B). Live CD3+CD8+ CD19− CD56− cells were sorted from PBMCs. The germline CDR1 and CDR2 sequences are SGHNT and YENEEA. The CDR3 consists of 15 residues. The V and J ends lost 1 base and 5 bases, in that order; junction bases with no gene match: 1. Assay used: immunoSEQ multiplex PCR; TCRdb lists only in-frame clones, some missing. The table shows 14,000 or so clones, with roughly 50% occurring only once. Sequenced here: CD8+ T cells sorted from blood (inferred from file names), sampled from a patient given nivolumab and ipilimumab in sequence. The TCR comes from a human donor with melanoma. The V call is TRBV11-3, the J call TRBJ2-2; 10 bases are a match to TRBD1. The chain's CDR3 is CASSLAGQGTGELFF. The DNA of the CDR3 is TGTGCCAGCAGCTTAGCGGGACAGGGGACCGGGGAGCTGTTTTTT.